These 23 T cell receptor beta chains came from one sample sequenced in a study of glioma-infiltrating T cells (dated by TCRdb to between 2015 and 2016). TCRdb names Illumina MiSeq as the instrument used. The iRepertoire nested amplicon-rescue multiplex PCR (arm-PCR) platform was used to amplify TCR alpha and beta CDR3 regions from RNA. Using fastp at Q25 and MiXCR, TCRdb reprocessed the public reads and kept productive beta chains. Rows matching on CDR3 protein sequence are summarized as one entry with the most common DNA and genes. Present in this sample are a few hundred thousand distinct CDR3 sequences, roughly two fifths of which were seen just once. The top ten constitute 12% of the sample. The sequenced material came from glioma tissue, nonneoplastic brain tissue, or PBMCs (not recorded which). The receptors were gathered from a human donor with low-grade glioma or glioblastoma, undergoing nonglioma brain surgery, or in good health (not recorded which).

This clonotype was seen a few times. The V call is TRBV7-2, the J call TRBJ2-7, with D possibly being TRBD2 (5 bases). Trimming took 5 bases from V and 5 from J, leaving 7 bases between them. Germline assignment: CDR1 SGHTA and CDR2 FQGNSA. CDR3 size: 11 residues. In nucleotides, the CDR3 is TGTGCCAGCAGCATGACTAACGAGCAGTACTTC. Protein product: CASSMTNEQYF.

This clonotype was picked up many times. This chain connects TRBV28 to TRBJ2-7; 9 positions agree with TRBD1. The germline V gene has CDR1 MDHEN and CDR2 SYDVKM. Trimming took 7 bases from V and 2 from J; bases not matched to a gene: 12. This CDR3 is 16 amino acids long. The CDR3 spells CASTNPWGQGAYEQYF. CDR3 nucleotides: TGTGCCAGCACCAACCCTTGGGGACAGGGAGCCTACGAGCAGTACTTC.

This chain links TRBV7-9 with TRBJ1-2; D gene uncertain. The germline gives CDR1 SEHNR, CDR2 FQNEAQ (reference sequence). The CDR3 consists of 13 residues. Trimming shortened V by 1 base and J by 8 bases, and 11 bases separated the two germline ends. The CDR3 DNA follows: TGTGCCAGCAGCTTAGGCCCGCTGCGCGGCTACACCTTC. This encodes CASSLGPLRGYTF.

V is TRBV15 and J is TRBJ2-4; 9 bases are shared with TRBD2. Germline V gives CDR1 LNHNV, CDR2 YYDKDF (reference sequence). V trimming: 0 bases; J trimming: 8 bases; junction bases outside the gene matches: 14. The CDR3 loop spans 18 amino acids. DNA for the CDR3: TGTGCCACCAGCAGAGATCGGAGCGGGAGGCCTAGAGAAGACATTCAGTACTTC. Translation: CATSRDRSGRPREDIQYF.

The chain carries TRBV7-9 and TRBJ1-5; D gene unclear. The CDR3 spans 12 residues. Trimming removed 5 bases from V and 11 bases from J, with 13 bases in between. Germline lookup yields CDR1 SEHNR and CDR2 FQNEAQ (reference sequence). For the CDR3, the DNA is TGTGCCAGCAGCAGTAATGGACGGGCCCAGCATTTT. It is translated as CASSSNGRAQHF.

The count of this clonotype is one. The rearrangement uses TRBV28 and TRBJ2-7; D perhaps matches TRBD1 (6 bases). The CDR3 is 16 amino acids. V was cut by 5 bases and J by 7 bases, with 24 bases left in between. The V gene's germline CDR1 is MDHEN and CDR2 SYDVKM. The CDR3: CASSVTGRRSYNEQYF. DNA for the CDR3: TGTGCCAGCAGTGTAACAGGGCGTAGGTCCTACAATGAGCAGTACTTC.

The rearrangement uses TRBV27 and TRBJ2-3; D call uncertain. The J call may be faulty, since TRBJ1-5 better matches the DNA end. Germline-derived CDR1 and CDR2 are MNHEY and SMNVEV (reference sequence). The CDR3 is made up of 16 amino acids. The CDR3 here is CASSLTSGRSIDTQHF. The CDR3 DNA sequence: TGTGCCAGCAGCCTGACTAGCGGGAGGTCCATAGATACGCAGCATTTT.

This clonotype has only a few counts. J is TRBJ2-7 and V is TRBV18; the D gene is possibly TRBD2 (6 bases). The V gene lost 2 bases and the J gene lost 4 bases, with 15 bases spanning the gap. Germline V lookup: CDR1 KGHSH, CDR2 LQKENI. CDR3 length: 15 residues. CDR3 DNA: TGTGCCAGCTCACCAACGGGACTGAATGTGTACGAGCAGTACTTC. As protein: CASSPTGLNVYEQYF.

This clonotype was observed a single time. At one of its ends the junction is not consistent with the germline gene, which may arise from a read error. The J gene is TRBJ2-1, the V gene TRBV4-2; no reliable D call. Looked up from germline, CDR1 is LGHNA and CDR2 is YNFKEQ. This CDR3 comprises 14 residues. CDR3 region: CASGQAYTYNEQFF. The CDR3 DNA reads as TGTGCCAGCGGCCAAGCTTACACCTACAATGAGCAGTTCTTT.

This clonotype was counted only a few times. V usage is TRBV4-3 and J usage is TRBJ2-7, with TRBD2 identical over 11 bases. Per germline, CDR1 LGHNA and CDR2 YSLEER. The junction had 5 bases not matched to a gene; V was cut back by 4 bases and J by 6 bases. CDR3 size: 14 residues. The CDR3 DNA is TGCGCCAGCAGCCGCTCCGGGACTAGCGGCGAGCAGTACTTC. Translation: CASSRSGTSGEQYF.

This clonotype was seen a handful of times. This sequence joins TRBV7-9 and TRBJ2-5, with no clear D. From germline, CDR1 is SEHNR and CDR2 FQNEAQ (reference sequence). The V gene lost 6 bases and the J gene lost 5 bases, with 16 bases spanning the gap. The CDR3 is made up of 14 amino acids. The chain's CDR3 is CASRRDQAPETQYF. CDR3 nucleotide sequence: TGTGCCAGCAGACGAGACCAGGCCCCCGAGACCCAGTACTTC.

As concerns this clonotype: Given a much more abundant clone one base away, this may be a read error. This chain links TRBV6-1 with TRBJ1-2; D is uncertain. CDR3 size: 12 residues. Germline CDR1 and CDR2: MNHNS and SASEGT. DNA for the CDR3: TGTGTCAGCATCAGGCAACCCTATGGCTACACCTTC. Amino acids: CVSIRQPYGYTF.

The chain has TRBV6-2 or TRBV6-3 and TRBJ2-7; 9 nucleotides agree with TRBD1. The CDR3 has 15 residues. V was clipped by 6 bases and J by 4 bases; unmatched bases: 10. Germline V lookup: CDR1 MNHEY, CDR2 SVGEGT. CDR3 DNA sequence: TGTGCCAGCAGCCTCTACGCCGGGACAGGGTACGAGCAGTACTTC. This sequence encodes CASSLYAGTGYEQYF.

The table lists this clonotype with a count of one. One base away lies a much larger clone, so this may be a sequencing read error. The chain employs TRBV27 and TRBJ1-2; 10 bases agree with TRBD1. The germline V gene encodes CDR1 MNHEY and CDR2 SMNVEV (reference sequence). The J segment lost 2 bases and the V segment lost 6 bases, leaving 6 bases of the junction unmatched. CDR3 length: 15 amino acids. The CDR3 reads CASRSGQGNNYGYTF. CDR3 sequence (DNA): TGTGCCAGCAGATCGGGACAGGGGAACAACTATGGCTACACCTTC.

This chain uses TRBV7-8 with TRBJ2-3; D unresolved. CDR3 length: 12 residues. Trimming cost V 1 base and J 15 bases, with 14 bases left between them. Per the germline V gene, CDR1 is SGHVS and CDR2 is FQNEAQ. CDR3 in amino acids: CASSLGLQVSYF. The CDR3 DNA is TGTGCCAGCAGCTTAGGACTCCAAGTCTCCTATTTT.

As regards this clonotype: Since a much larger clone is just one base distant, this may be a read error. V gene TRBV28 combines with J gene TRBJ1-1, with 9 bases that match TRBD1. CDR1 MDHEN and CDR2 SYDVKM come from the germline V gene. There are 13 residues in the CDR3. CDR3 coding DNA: TGTGCCAGCAGTCGGGACAGGGTCACTGAAGCTTCCTTT. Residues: CASSRDRVTEASF.

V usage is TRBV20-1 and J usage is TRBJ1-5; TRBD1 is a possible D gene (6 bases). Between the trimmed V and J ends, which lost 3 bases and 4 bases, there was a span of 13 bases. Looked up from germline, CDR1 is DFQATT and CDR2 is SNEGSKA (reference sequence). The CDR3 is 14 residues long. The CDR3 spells CSASSGTRNQPQHF. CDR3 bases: TGCAGTGCTAGTAGCGGGACACGAAATCAGCCCCAGCATTTT.

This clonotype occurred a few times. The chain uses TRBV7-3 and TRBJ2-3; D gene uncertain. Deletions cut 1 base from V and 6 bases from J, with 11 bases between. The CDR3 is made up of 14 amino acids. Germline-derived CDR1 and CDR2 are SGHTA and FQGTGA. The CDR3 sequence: CASSLIGPGDTQYF. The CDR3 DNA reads TGTGCCAGCAGCTTAATTGGGCCCGGGGATACGCAGTATTTT.

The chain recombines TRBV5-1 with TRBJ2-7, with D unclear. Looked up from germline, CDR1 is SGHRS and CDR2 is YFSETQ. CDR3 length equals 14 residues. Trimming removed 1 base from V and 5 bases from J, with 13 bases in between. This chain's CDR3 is CASSLKVWTDEQYF. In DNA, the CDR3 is TGCGCCAGCAGCTTGAAGGTATGGACCGACGAGCAGTACTTC. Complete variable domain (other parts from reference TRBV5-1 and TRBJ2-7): KAGVTQTPRYLIKTRGQQVTLSCSPISGHRSVSWYQQTPGQGLQFLFEYFSETQRNKGNFPGRFSGRQFSNSRSEMNVSTLELGDSALYLCASSLKVWTDEQYFGPGTRLTVT.

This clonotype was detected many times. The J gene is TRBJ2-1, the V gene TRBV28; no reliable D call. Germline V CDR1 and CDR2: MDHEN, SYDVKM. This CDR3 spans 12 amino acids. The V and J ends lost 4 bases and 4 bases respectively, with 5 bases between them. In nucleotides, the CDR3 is TGTGCCAGCAGTTCCTTTTACAATGAGCAGTTCTTC. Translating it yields CASSSFYNEQFF. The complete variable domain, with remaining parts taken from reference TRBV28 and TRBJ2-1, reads DVKVTQSSRYLVKRTGEKVFLECVQDMDHENMFWYRQDPGLGLRLIYFSYDVKMKEKGDIPEGYSVSREKKERFSLILESASTNQTSMYLCASSSFYNEQFFGPGTRLTVL.

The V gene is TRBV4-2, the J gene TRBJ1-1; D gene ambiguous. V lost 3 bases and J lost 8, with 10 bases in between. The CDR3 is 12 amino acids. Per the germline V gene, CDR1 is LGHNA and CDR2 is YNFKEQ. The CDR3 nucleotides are TGTGCCAGCAGCCAGCAACCATCCGAAGCTTTCTTT. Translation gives CASSQQPSEAFF.

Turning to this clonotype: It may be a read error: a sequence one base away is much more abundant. CDR3 sequence: CASGRSEEETQYF. The DNA for the CDR3 is TGTGCCAGCGGCCGATCGGAGGAAGAGACCCAGTACTTC. The V and J genes are TRBV27 and TRBJ2-5, with D possibly being TRBD2 (5 bases). Looked up from germline, CDR1 is MNHEY and CDR2 is SMNVEV (reference sequence). This CDR3 region has 13 residues. Trimming removed 8 bases at V and 3 bases at J, with 13 bases between.

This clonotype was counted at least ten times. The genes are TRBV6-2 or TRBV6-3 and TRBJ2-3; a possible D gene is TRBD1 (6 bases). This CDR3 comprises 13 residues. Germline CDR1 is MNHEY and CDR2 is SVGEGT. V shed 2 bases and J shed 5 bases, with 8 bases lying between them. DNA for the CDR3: TGTGCCAGCAGTTACGGACAGAGAGATACGCAGTATTTT. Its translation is CASSYGQRDTQYF.